The clone carrying this T cell receptor beta chain is medium-sized. Antigen specificity is unknown. This specimen comes from a study of liver allograft versus peripheral blood T cells. About the study: Transplanted livers held T cell receptor repertoires, and these were compared with repertoires in recipients' peripheral blood. Study-wide findings and caveats: Intragraft liver T cell receptor repertoires reportedly differed from peripheral blood repertoires.

TCRdb re-called the reads through MiXCR, storing one row per CDR3 protein. The sample holds approximately 2,800 distinct CDR3 sequences, roughly 14% seen once. The germline gives CDR1 MNHNS, CDR2 SASEGT. V was clipped by 1 base and J by 4 bases; unmatched bases: 7. This CDR3 is built from 16 residues. The receptor was isolated from a human patient who had a liver transplant. Some of the T cells may derive from the graft donor. The rearrangement links TRBV6-1 to TRBJ2-1, with 7 bases fitting TRBD2. The CDR3 DNA reads TGTGCCAGCAGTGAAGATATCGGGAGGTGGTACAATGAGCAGTTCTTC. Translating it yields CASSEDIGRWYNEQFF.